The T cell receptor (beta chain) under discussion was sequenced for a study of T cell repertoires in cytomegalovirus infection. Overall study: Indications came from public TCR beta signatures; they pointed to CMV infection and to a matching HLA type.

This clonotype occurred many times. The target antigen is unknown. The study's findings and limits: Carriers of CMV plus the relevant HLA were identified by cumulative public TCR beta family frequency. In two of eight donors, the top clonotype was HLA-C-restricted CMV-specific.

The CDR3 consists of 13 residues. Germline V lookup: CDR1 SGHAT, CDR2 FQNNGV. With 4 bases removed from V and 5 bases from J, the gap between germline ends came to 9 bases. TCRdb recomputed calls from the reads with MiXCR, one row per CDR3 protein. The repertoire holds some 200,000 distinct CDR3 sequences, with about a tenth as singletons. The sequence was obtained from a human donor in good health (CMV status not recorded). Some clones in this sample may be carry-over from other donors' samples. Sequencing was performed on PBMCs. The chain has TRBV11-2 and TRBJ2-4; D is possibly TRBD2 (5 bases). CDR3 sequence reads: CASSSGLENIQYF. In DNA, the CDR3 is TGTGCCAGCAGCTCTGGACTGGAAAACATTCAGTACTTC.